A single sample gave rise to the 9 T cell receptor beta chains below, sequenced in a study of OX40 agonist ivuxolimab in advanced cancers. Libraries were prepared by immunoSEQ multiplex PCR; TCRdb keeps only in-frame clonotypes and omits some of them. The sample yields more than 75,000 clones, about 85% seen once. Sample: CD4+ or CD8+ T cells sorted from blood, taken in a trial of the OX40 agonist ivuxolimab. All receptors derive from an adult with an advanced solid tumor such as melanoma, head and neck, liver or kidney cancer.

This rearrangement joins TRBV7-8 to TRBJ2-2, with 8 bases matching TRBD2. Germline lookup yields CDR1 SGHVS and CDR2 FQNEAQ. J gave up 3 bases and V 8 bases, and 5 bases lay outside the gene matches. The CDR3 is 14 residues long. The CDR3 region is CASREGQYTGELFF. CDR3 bases: TGTGCCAGCCGGGAGGGCCAGTACACCGGGGAGCTGTTTTTT.

V and J are TRBV5-1 and TRBJ2-1; TRBD2 agrees at 9 bases. The J segment lost 6 bases and the V segment lost 0 bases, leaving 4 bases of the junction unmatched. CDR3 size: 15 residues. Germline-derived CDR1 and CDR2 are SGHRS and YFSETQ. CDR3 DNA: TGCGCCAGCAGCTTGGATGGCGGGGGGGCCAATGAGCAGTTCTTC. Translation: CASSLDGGGANEQFF.

The chain has TRBV7-6 and TRBJ2-5; maybe TRBD1 (5 bases). Trimming took 5 bases from V and 3 from J, leaving 16 bases between them. Germline V gene lookup returns CDR1 SGHVS and CDR2 FNYEAQ. CDR3 length: 15 amino acids. This CDR3 is CASSPSTVREETQYF. The CDR3 DNA reads as TGTGCCAGCAGCCCGTCGACAGTGCGCGAAGAGACCCAGTACTTC.

The chain carries TRBV5-8 and TRBJ1-2, with TRBD1 identical over 10 bases. V shed 1 base and J 3 bases; nucleotides not matched to a gene: 6. CDR1 and CDR2 (germline): SGHTS, YDEGEE. This CDR3 spans 16 amino acids. The CDR3 here is CASSLLGQGSYYGYTF. The CDR3 DNA is TGTGCCAGCAGCTTGTTGGGACAGGGGTCTTACTATGGCTACACCTTC.

This sequence joins TRBV18 and TRBJ2-7; D is possibly TRBD2 (6 bases). The CDR3 loop spans 15 amino acids. Trimming left V 5 bases short and J 5 bases short, with 19 bases between. Germline CDR1 and CDR2: KGHSH and LQKENI. Written as DNA, the CDR3 is TGTGCCAGCTCATCCGATATAGCGGTGTTCCACGAGCAGTACTTC. Amino acid sequence: CASSSDIAVFHEQYF.

The chain joins TRBV5-1 to TRBJ2-6; D remains unclear. Germline V gene data show CDR1 as SGHRS and CDR2 as YFSETQ. V gave up 0 bases and J gave up 0 bases, with 7 bases separating them. This CDR3 has 16 amino acids. The CDR3 nucleotides are TGCGCCAGCAGCTTGGAATTAAACTCTGGGGCCAACGTCCTGACTTTC. The encoded protein is CASSLELNSGANVLTF.

The chain links TRBV2 to TRBJ2-2; 8 bases match TRBD2. The CDR3 is made up of 16 amino acids. Germline trimming cut 5 bases from V and 1 base from J; bases unmatched to any gene: 6. Germline V CDR1 and CDR2: SNHLY, FYNNEI. DNA for the CDR3: TGTGCCAGCAGTCACGGGGGGGCAGGGAACACCGGGGAGCTGTTTTTT. Its protein product is CASSHGGAGNTGELFF.

This sequence joins TRBV28 and TRBJ2-3, with 15 positions matching TRBD2. Germline V lookup: CDR1 MDHEN, CDR2 SYDVKM. This CDR3 is 16 amino acids long. V shed 7 bases and J 6 bases; nucleotides not matched to a gene: 8. The CDR3 sequence is CASTVGLAGGRDTQYF. DNA for the CDR3: TGTGCCAGCACCGTCGGACTAGCGGGGGGGCGCGATACGCAGTATTTT.

The genes are TRBV29-1 and TRBJ1-4; 10 bases line up with TRBD1. The CDR3 sequence is 15 residues long. V shed 4 bases and J 3 bases; nucleotides not matched to a gene: 5. Germline-derived CDR1 and CDR2 are SQVTM and ANQGSEA. CDR3 nucleotides: TGCAGCGTTGCTCGGACAGGGGGGTCTAATGAAAAACTGTTTTTT. Encoded protein: CSVARTGGSNEKLFF. The full variable domain, in which reference TRBV29-1 and TRBJ1-4 provide the parts outside the CDR3, is SAVISQKPSRDICQRGTSLTIQCQVDSQVTMMFWYRQQPGQSLTLIATANQGSEATYESGFVIDKFPISRPNLTFSTLTVSNMSPEDSSIYLCSVARTGGSNEKLFFGSGTQLSVL.